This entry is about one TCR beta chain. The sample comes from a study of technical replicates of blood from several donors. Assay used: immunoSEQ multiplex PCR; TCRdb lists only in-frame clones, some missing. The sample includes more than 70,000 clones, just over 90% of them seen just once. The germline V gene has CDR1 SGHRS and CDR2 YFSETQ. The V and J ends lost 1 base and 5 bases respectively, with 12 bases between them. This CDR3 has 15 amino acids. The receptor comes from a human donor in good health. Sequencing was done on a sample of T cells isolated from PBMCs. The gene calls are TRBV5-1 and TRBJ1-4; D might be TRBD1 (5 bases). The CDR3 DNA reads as TGCGCCAGCAGCTTGTCCGGGGGAGGGAATGAAAAACTGTTTTTT. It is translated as CASSLSGGGNEKLFF.